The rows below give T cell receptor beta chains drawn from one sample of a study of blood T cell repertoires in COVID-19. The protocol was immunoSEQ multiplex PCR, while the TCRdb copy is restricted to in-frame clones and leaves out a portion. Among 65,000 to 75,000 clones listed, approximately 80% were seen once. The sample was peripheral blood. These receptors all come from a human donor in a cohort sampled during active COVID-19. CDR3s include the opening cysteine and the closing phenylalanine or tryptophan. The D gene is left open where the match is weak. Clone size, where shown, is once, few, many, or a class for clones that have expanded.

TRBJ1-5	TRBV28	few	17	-	CASSLGGRAFSNQPQHF	TGTGCCAGCAGTTTAGGGGGCAGGGCTTTTAGCAATCAGCCCCAGCATTTT
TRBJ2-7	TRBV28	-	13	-	CASSLQASYEQYF	TGTGCCAGCAGTTTACAGGCCAGCTACGAGCAGTACTTC
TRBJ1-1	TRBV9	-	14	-	CASSVRSDNTEAFF	TGTGCCAGCAGCGTGAGATCCGATAACACTGAAGCTTTCTTT
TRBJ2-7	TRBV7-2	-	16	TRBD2	CASSLATSGGAREQYF	TGTGCCAGCAGCTTAGCAACTAGCGGGGGGGCCCGGGAGCAGTACTTC
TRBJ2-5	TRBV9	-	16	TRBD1	CASSTTGGLGSETQYF	TGTGCCAGCAGCACGACAGGGGGCCTCGGTAGCGAGACCCAGTACTTC
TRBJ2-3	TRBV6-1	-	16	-	CASSEEQLRLTDTQYF	TGTGCCAGCAGTGAGGAGCAGCTCCGTCTCACAGATACGCAGTATTTT
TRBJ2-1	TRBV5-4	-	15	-	CASSPRRAFHNEQFF	TGTGCCAGCAGCCCCCGGAGGGCCTTCCACAATGAGCAGTTCTTC
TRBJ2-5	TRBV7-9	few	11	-	CASSSREAQYF	TGTGCCAGCAGCTCCCGAGAGGCCCAGTACTTC
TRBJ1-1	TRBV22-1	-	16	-	CPGSPQVPPLNTEAFF	TGTCCTGGGAGCCCGCAGGTCCCCCCTTTGAACACTGAAGCTTTCTTT
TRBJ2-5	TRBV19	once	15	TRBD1	CASSTTGQGQETQYF	TGTGCCAGTAGTACCACGGGACAGGGTCAAGAGACCCAGTACTTC
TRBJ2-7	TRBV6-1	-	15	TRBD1	CASSEAAGGSYEQYF	TGTGCCAGCAGTGAAGCAGCAGGGGGCTCCTACGAGCAGTACTTC
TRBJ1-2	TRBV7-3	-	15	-	CASSLGGGARYGYTF	TGTGCCAGCAGCTTAGGTGGAGGGGCGCGGTATGGCTACACCTTC
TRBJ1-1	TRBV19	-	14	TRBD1	CASSLTGGLTEAFF	TGTGCCAGTAGTTTGACAGGGGGTTTAACTGAAGCTTTCTTT
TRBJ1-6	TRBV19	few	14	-	CASSIRGLGSPLHF	TGTGCCAGTAGTATCCGGGGACTCGGGTCACCCCTCCACTTT
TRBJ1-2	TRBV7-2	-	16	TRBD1	CASSPKGPGGEGGYTF	TGTGCCAGCAGCCCCAAGGGGCCAGGGGGTGAGGGTGGCTACACCTTC
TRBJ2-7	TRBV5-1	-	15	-	CASSLVGHPSYEQYF	TGCGCCAGCAGCTTGGTGGGACATCCCTCCTACGAGCAGTACTTC
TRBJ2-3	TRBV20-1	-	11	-	CSATFTDTQYF	TGCAGTGCTACCTTCACAGATACGCAGTATTTT
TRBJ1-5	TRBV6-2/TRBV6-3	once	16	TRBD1	CASSPRTGDSNQPQHF	TGTGCCAGCAGCCCTCGGACAGGGGATAGCAATCAGCCCCAGCATTTT
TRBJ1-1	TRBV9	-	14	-	CASSVLAGNTEAFF	TGTGCCAGCAGCGTATTGGCAGGGAACACTGAAGCTTTCTTT
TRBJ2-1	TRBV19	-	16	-	CASSILVSGGRNEQFF	TGTGCCAGTAGTATTTTAGTATCGGGGGGCCGAAATGAGCAGTTCTTC